This TCR beta chain was sequenced for a study of T-cell memory formation after mild COVID-19. The wider study: Largely, TCR clusters stayed within a single donor.

This clonotype occurred a few times. CDR1 and CDR2 from the germline V gene are KGHDR and SFDVKD. V lost 6 bases, J lost 8 bases, and 8 bases stayed unmatched. The length of the CDR3 is 16 residues. Constant-segment-primed 5'RACE gave TCR alpha and TCR beta cDNA libraries with sample barcodes and UMIs. TCRdb redid the calling of the 5' RACE reads with MiXCR, one entry per CDR3 protein. The data show approximately 440,000 distinct CDR3 sequences, 20% seen once. This receptor was taken from an adult woman who had mild COVID-19 (a few samples of this study predate the infection). Cell type and time point are not known. The chain uses TRBV24-1 and TRBJ2-1; 14 bases fit TRBD2. Input material: PBMCs or a T cell subset sorted from them (not recorded which). This CDR3 reads CATSPGLAGGMDEQFF. CDR3 sequence (DNA): TGTGCCACCAGTCCCGGACTAGCGGGAGGTATGGATGAGCAGTTCTTC.